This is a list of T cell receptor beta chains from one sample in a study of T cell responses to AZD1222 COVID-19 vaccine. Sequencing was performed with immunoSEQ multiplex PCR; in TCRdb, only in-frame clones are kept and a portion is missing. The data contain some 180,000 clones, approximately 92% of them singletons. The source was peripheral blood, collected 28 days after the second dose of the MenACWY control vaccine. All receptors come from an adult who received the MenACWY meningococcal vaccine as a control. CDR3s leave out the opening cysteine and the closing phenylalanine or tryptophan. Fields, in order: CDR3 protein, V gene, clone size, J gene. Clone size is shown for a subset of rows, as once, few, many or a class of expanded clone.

ASSRGQGANYGYT | TRBV7-9 | . | TRBJ1-2
AWGDRGSPKNIQY | TRBV30 | . | TRBJ2-4
ASIYGGSGGNTIY | TRBV28 | . | TRBJ1-3
ASSYSRGGEKLF | TRBV6-2/TRBV6-3 | . | TRBJ1-4
AWSPPFLSNEKLF | TRBV30 | . | TRBJ1-4
ASSPAGPYGYT | TRBV5-6 | . | TRBJ1-2
ASSPGGQGNYGYT | TRBV5-1 | . | TRBJ1-2
ATSRDLSGQSGNTIY | TRBV15 | . | TRBJ1-3
ASSLEQGLNSPLH | TRBV5-8 | . | TRBJ1-6
ASSSQTDTQY | TRBV19 | . | TRBJ2-3
ASSPGQGAFQPQH | TRBV7-9 | . | TRBJ1-5
ASRGTATNEKLF | TRBV6-6 | . | TRBJ1-4
ASSVQGAGNTEAF | TRBV5-6 | . | TRBJ1-1
ASSPALAGGREQF | TRBV28 | . | TRBJ2-1
ASRVTGGSTGELF | TRBV19 | . | TRBJ2-2
ASSQGFGRNQPQH | TRBV18 | few | TRBJ1-5
ASSRGTGGNSPLH | TRBV7-2 | . | TRBJ1-6
ASSKLLNEQF | TRBV6-2/TRBV6-3 | . | TRBJ2-1
ASNMGLGNTIY | TRBV12-3/TRBV12-4 | few | TRBJ1-3
ASGLVLSGGAGEQF | TRBV12-5 | . | TRBJ2-1
ASSNPGTAHNYGYT | TRBV5-8 | . | TRBJ1-2
ASSAGETQETQY | TRBV5-8 | . | TRBJ2-5
ASTELAGSTGELF | TRBV6-5 | . | TRBJ2-2
ASRADYGYT | TRBV5-1 | . | TRBJ1-2
ASREGQVNQPQH | TRBV10-2 | . | TRBJ1-5
ASSAGGDYGYT | TRBV9 | . | TRBJ1-2
ASRLSTGSSYNEQF | TRBV5-8 | once | TRBJ2-1
ASSSGASSGANVLT | TRBV7-2 | . | TRBJ2-6
ASSPGWDRGTDTQY | TRBV5-4 | . | TRBJ2-3
AWSAGEGQPQH | TRBV30 | . | TRBJ1-5
ASRPDRGRRNTEAF | TRBV19 | . | TRBJ1-1
ASSPPGVLYGYT | TRBV5-8 | . | TRBJ1-2
AIDDVGGKQETQY | TRBV10-3 | . | TRBJ2-5
ASSQDRGTYEQY | TRBV4-1 | . | TRBJ2-7
AITAGVSYEQY | TRBV10-3 | . | TRBJ2-7
ASSIKVGVAQPQH | TRBV19 | . | TRBJ1-5
ASSQTSGVTDTQY | TRBV4-3 | . | TRBJ2-3
ASSPGTGGLGTEAF | TRBV5-1 | . | TRBJ1-1
ATSGVPGQSSGANVLT | TRBV24-1 | . | TRBJ2-6
ASTAGDVELTEAF | TRBV6-5 | . | TRBJ1-1
ASSLDRGRLVSYGYT | TRBV5-4 | . | TRBJ1-2
SASRASYGYT | TRBV29-1 | . | TRBJ1-2
ASSLTGEQF | TRBV13 | . | TRBJ2-1
ASSVEGIVGTEAF | TRBV9 | . | TRBJ1-1
ASRREPNTNYGYT | TRBV27 | . | TRBJ1-2
ASSLVGGGTANSPLH | TRBV7-9 | . | TRBJ1-6
ASSQTGKGGQPQH | TRBV4-1 | . | TRBJ1-5
ASSVDRPLSYNEQF | TRBV2 | . | TRBJ2-1
ASRSHFRGSGTEAF | TRBV6-4 | . | TRBJ1-1
ASSSMPGQGLGGYT | TRBV7-2 | . | TRBJ1-2
ASRTSTGPNTEAF | TRBV5-1 | . | TRBJ1-1
ASSSPDSFVYEQY | TRBV7-9 | . | TRBJ2-7
ASSDRAPGTQY | TRBV28 | . | TRBJ2-5